A single sample is the source of the 8 T cell receptor beta chains below, sequenced in a study of blood T cell repertoires in COVID-19. Some clones are missing from TCRdb's copy, which holds only in-frame ones; the method was immunoSEQ multiplex PCR. The table records some 110,000 clones, 82% of them present only once. The sample taken for sequencing was peripheral blood. These receptors were collected from a woman between 70 and 85 years old with acute or convalescent COVID-19.

The table lists this clone with a count of one. V gene TRBV7-2 combines with J gene TRBJ2-1; D gene uncertain. The CDR3 consists of 13 residues. The V end lost 5 bases, the J end lost 4 bases, and 9 bases lay between the germline ends. CDR1 SGHTA and CDR2 FQGNSA come from the germline V gene. In DNA form, the CDR3 reads TGTGCCAGCAGCGTCGACATTTACAATGAGCAGTTCTTC. Protein sequence: CASSVDIYNEQFF. Full variable domain (rest looked up from reference TRBV7-2 and TRBJ2-1): GAGVSQSPSNKVTEKGKDVELRCDPISGHTALYWYRQSLGQGLEFLIYFQGNSAPDKSGLPSDRFSAERTGGSVSTLTIQRTQQEDSAVYLCASSVDIYNEQFFGPGTRLTVL.

The rearrangement joins TRBV30 to TRBJ1-5; no clear D gene. CDR1 is GTSNPN and CDR2 is SVGIG in the germline V gene (reference sequence). The CDR3 sequence is 15 residues long. V dropped 1 base and J dropped 4 bases, with 14 bases sitting between them. This chain's CDR3 is CAWSDPRGRNQPQHF. The CDR3 region has the DNA TGTGCCTGGAGTGACCCGAGAGGGAGGAATCAGCCCCAGCATTTT.

V gene TRBV3-1 (or the pseudogene TRBV3-2) combines with J gene TRBJ1-6; D not resolved. The CDR3 contains 17 residues. Germline CDR1 is LGHDT and CDR2 is YNNKEL (reference sequence). V shed 0 bases and J shed 0 bases, with 9 bases lying between them. In nucleotides, the CDR3 is TGTGCCAGCAGCCAAGATCGTTCGAGCTCCTATAATTCACCCCTCCACTTT. The encoded protein is CASSQDRSSSYNSPLHF.

The chain has TRBV7-2 and TRBJ1-2; no definite D call. Trimming removed 1 base from V and 8 bases from J, with 17 bases in between. There are 15 residues in the CDR3. The V gene's germline CDR1 is SGHTA and CDR2 FQGNSA. CDR3 amino acids: CASSLDSSPTQGYTF. The CDR3 bases are TGTGCCAGCAGCTTAGACAGCAGCCCTACGCAGGGCTACACCTTC. The full variable domain, completed using reference TRBV7-2 and TRBJ1-2, is GAGVSQSPSNKVTEKGKDVELRCDPISGHTALYWYRQSLGQGLEFLIYFQGNSAPDKSGLPSDRFSAERTGGSVSTLTIQRTQQEDSAVYLCASSLDSSPTQGYTFGSGTRLTVV.

There are a few counts of this clone. The genes are TRBV6-5 and TRBJ1-2; D remains ambiguous. The CDR3 is 13 residues long. The ends were cut back, 6 bases at V and 3 bases at J, with 11 bases in the middle. Germline V gene data show CDR1 as MNHEY and CDR2 as SVGAGI. CDR3 sequence: CASSNDDYYGYTF. The CDR3 DNA sequence: TGTGCCAGCAGCAACGACGACTACTATGGCTACACCTTC.

This clone showed up just a few times. This rearrangement joins TRBV29-1 to TRBJ1-2, with TRBD1 identical over 7 bases. The germline V gene encodes CDR1 SQVTM and CDR2 ANQGSEA. This CDR3 is built from 13 residues. The ends lost 8 bases at V and 0 bases at J; junction bases unmatched: 6. The CDR3 nucleotides are TGCAGCACTACGACAGGGACTAACTATGGCTACACCTTC. The encoded protein is CSTTTGTNYGYTF.

This chain links TRBV5-1 with TRBJ1-1; 7 nucleotides match TRBD1. Trimming cost V 4 bases and J 5 bases; bases outside gene matches: 8. The CDR3 runs to 14 residues. Germline loops: CDR1 SGHRS, CDR2 YFSETQ. CDR3 amino acids: CASSPDRVETEAFF. DNA for the CDR3: TGCGCCAGCAGCCCTGACAGGGTGGAGACTGAAGCTTTCTTT.

The chain is built from TRBV13 and TRBJ1-4; D remains unclear. The germline V and J ends were trimmed by 0 bases and 8 bases, with 13 bases remaining between them. Germline V gene sequence: CDR1 PRHDT, CDR2 FYEKMQ (reference sequence). This CDR3 is 15 amino acids long. The CDR3 DNA follows: TGTGCCAGCAGCTTAGGCATACAGATCGGCGAAAAACTGTTTTTT. Amino acid sequence: CASSLGIQIGEKLFF.